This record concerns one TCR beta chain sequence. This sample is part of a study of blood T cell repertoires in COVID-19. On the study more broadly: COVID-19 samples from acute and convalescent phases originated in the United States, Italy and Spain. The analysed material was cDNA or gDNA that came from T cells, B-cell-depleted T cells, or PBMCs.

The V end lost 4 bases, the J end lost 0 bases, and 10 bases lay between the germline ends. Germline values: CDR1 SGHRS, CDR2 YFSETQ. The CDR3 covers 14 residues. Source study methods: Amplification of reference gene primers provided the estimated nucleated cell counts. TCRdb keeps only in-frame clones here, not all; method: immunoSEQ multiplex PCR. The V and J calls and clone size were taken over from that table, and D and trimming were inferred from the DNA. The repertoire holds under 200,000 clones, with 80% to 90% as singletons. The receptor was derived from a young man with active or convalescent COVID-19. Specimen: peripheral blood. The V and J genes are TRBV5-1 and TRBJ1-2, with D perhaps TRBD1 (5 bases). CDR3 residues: CASSPETANYGYTF. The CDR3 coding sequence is TGCGCCAGCAGCCCCGAGACAGCTAACTATGGCTACACCTTC.